The present entry profiles one T cell receptor (beta chain) with its context. This entry comes from a study of blood T cell repertoires in COVID-19. For the study at large: PBMCs, B-cell-depleted T cells, or T cells provided the cDNA or gDNA that made up the material.

The J segment lost 7 bases and the V segment lost 4 bases, leaving 9 bases of the junction unmatched. The CDR3 runs 15 residues. CDR1 and CDR2 (germline): SEHNR, FQNEAQ (reference sequence). How the authors handled the data: Scientists estimated how many nucleated cells there were by amplifying reference gene primers. Generated by immunoSEQ multiplex PCR, the TCRdb table keeps only in-frame clones and is missing some. The D gene and trimming were derived from the DNA, and the V and J assignments and clone size from that table. The sample has around 250,000 clones, about 83% seen once. The specimen sequenced was peripheral blood. The chain couples TRBV7-9 to TRBJ2-7; TRBD2 matches at 11 bases. The TCR sequence derives from an elderly man with acute or convalescent COVID-19. The CDR3 bases are TGTGCCAGCAGCTGGACTAGCGGGCCCCCGTTAGAGCAGTACTTC. Translated: CASSWTSGPPLEQYF.